The 19 T cell receptor beta chains reported below all come from one sample, sequenced in a study of CD8+ T cells in alopecia areata. The treatment: oral pan-JAK inhibitor, 5-10 mg twice daily. RNA, once extracted, was reverse transcribed into cDNA for use as the sequencing template. Method: immunoSEQ multiplex PCR; TCRdb's copy keeps in-frame clones and lacks some. This sample has about 190,000 clones, with around 50% found just once. The sample in question was CD8+ T cells sorted from blood, obtained at week 24, from a patient treated with tofacitinib. These receptor sequences come from a human donor with alopecia areata.

V is TRBV13 and J is TRBJ2-7, with 7 bases that match TRBD2. The CDR3 is 14 amino acids. CDR1 PRHDT and CDR2 FYEKMQ come from the germline V gene (reference sequence). V was pared by 0 bases and J by 2 bases, with 1 base of the junction left unmatched. The CDR3 DNA reads TGTGCCAGCAGCTTAGGCGCGGGGGCCTACGAGCAGTACTTC. It yields the protein CASSLGAGAYEQYF.

The V gene is TRBV27, the J gene TRBJ2-7, with unresolved D. CDR1 and CDR2 from the germline V gene are MNHEY and SMNVEV (reference sequence). Between the trimmed V and J ends, which lost 5 bases and 0 bases, there was a span of 11 bases. The CDR3 is 14 amino acids. The CDR3 sequence is CASSPQGLSYEQYF. The CDR3 DNA is TGTGCCAGCAGTCCCCAAGGCCTCTCCTACGAGCAGTACTTC.

The V call is TRBV2, the J call TRBJ1-1; no clear D gene. Germline V lookup: CDR1 SNHLY, CDR2 FYNNEI. CDR3 length equals 13 residues. V was trimmed by 0 bases and J by 7 bases, leaving 9 bases between them. CDR3 nucleotides: TGTGCCAGCAGTGAAGCGGCAGGAGATGAAGCTTTCTTT. This encodes CASSEAAGDEAFF.

The chain employs TRBV4-1 and TRBJ1-5; D remains ambiguous. This CDR3 has 13 residues. The V and J ends lost 5 bases and 1 base respectively, with 6 bases between them. Germline CDR1 MGHRA, CDR2 YSYEKL. CDR3 loop: CASSSDSNQPQHF. The DNA of the CDR3 is TGCGCCAGCAGCTCGGACAGCAATCAGCCCCAGCATTTT.

This clone was seen only a few times. This chain uses TRBV5-1 with TRBJ2-5; D is tentatively TRBD1 or TRBD2 (6 bases each). This CDR3 is 16 amino acids long. The germline V gene encodes CDR1 SGHRS and CDR2 YFSETQ. Trimming removed 4 bases at V and 2 bases at J, with 18 bases between. CDR3: CASSRPVTGTQETQYF. The CDR3 bases are TGCGCCAGCAGCCGACCAGTTACAGGGACTCAAGAGACCCAGTACTTC.

This chain connects TRBV30 to TRBJ1-2; possibly TRBD1 for D (5 bases). Looked up from germline, CDR1 is GTSNPN and CDR2 is SVGIG (reference sequence). V lost 0 bases to trimming and J lost 6 bases, with 11 bases between them. This CDR3 region has 13 residues. Here the CDR3 reads CAWSVGTGDGYTF. The CDR3 bases are TGTGCCTGGAGTGTAGGGACGGGTGATGGCTACACCTTC.

J is TRBJ2-1 and V is TRBV10-3, with 8 nucleotides matching TRBD1. J lost 2 bases, V lost 6 bases, and 3 bases had no gene match. CDR3 size: 14 residues. Germline V gives CDR1 ENHRY, CDR2 SYGVKD. The CDR3: CAIRGQDTYNEQFF. The CDR3 DNA reads TGTGCCATCAGGGGACAGGATACCTACAATGAGCAGTTCTTC.

The chain combines TRBV13 with TRBJ2-3; D is unclear. V lost 4 bases, J lost 4 bases, and 9 bases lay in between. The length of the CDR3 is 13 residues. Germline V lookup: CDR1 PRHDT, CDR2 FYEKMQ (reference sequence). The CDR3 loop reads CASSSPPSDTQYF. The DNA for the CDR3 is TGTGCCAGCAGCTCCCCACCTTCAGATACGCAGTATTTT.

This clone was observed a handful of times. The chain has TRBV5-6 and TRBJ2-1; tentatively, D is TRBD1 (6 bases). Germline V gives CDR1 SGHDT, CDR2 YYEEEE. The CDR3 spans 17 residues. Trimming cost V 3 bases and J 4 bases, with 20 bases left between them. The CDR3 sequence: CASSYPTGTRDYNEQFF. The CDR3 nucleotides read TGTGCCAGCAGCTATCCCACCGGGACAAGAGATTACAATGAGCAGTTCTTC.

This clone was observed a handful of times. This rearrangement joins TRBV2 to TRBJ1-5; 8 nucleotides match TRBD1. Germline-derived CDR1 and CDR2 are SNHLY and FYNNEI. Trimming at V came to 8 bases and at J to 4 bases, leaving 10 bases not matched to a gene. This CDR3 spans 15 amino acids. CDR3: CASGKGGQGNQPQHF. The CDR3 DNA follows: TGTGCCAGCGGAAAGGGAGGACAGGGAAATCAGCCCCAGCATTTT.

The chain employs TRBV9 and TRBJ2-7; TRBD1 matches at 7 bases. This CDR3 has 14 amino acids. V lost 0 bases and J lost 6; bases outside the gene matches: 6. The germline V gene has CDR1 SGDLS and CDR2 YYNGEE. The CDR3 reads CASSVEGAGGEQYF. In DNA form, the CDR3 reads TGTGCCAGCAGCGTAGAGGGGGCTGGTGGCGAGCAGTACTTC.

The chain links TRBV20-1 to TRBJ2-5; D gene unclear. The CDR3 runs 11 residues. Trimming left V 3 bases short and J 7 bases short, with 9 bases between. Germline CDR1 DFQATT, CDR2 SNEGSKA (reference sequence). The CDR3 loop reads CSARTGGTQYF. The CDR3 nucleotides are TGCAGTGCTAGGACCGGCGGGACCCAGTACTTC.

Of note for this clone: This sample also contains other DNA sequences that code for the same CDR3. The rearrangement joins TRBV7-6 to TRBJ1-1; TRBD1 matches at 8 bases. Looked up from germline, CDR1 is SGHVS and CDR2 is FNYEAQ. V lost 5 bases and J lost 1; bases outside the gene matches: 6. CDR3 length: 15 residues. CDR3 residues: CASSLGGTGNTEAFF. The CDR3 DNA reads TGTGCCAGCAGCCTCGGGGGGACAGGGAACACTGAAGCTTTCTTT.

Only one count was recorded for this clone. The chain carries TRBV29-1 and TRBJ1-2; D ambiguous. Trimming left V 3 bases short and J 4 bases short, with 12 bases between. In germline, CDR1 is SQVTM, CDR2 ANQGSEA. The CDR3 is 13 amino acids. This chain's CDR3 is CSVDSSLSYGYTF. CDR3 sequence (DNA): TGCAGCGTTGACAGCTCTTTGAGCTATGGCTACACCTTC. Combining the CDR3 with reference TRBV29-1 and TRBJ1-2 gives the whole variable domain SAVISQKPSRDICQRGTSLTIQCQVDSQVTMMFWYRQQPGQSLTLIATANQGSEATYESGFVIDKFPISRPNLTFSTLTVSNMSPEDSSIYLCSVDSSLSYGYTFGSGTRLTVV.

The chain has TRBV11-2 and TRBJ1-2, with 8 bases aligning to TRBD1. The germline gives CDR1 SGHAT, CDR2 FQNNGV. This CDR3 spans 14 amino acids. V trimming: 6 bases; J trimming: 6 bases; junction bases outside the gene matches: 9. This chain's CDR3 is CASSPTGGRDGYTF. In nucleotides, the CDR3 is TGTGCCAGCAGTCCAACAGGGGGGAGAGATGGCTACACCTTC.

A few counts support this clone. V usage is TRBV23-1 and J usage is TRBJ1-1; possibly TRBD1 for D (6 bases). TRBV23-1 is annotated as an ORF whose role is uncertain. The CDR3 extends over 14 amino acids. Trimming removed 7 bases from V and 1 base from J, with 13 bases in between. The CDR3 DNA reads TGCGCCAGCAACTCCGGGACACCGAACACTGAAGCTTTCTTT. It specifies CASNSGTPNTEAFF.

The V gene is TRBV25-1, the J gene TRBJ1-1; D unclear. V was clipped by 7 bases and J by 1 base, with 10 bases between them. The V gene's germline CDR1 is MGHDK and CDR2 SYGVNS. There are 13 residues in the CDR3. The CDR3 DNA follows: TGTGCCAGCACCCCAAGGACGAACACTGAAGCTTTCTTT. Amino acids: CASTPRTNTEAFF.

This rearrangement joins TRBV7-3 to TRBJ2-2; 9 nucleotides match TRBD1. The V gene's germline CDR1 is SGHTA and CDR2 FQGTGA. Germline trimming cut 5 bases from V and 0 bases from J; bases unmatched to any gene: 10. The CDR3 loop spans 18 amino acids. In nucleotides, the CDR3 is TGTGCCAGCAGCACCACAACTCGGGACAGGGCGAACACCGGGGAGCTGTTTTTT. This translates into CASSTTTRDRANTGELFF.

This rearrangement joins TRBV28 to TRBJ2-7, with 9 bases matching TRBD1. This CDR3 is 14 amino acids long. The trim removed 4 bases at V and 3 bases at J, leaving 4 bases unmatched. Germline V lookup: CDR1 MDHEN, CDR2 SYDVKM. The CDR3, as DNA: TGTGCCAGCAGTTCCCCGGACAGGGGCTACGAGCAGTACTTC. Its translation: CASSSPDRGYEQYF.